The subject of this entry is one T cell receptor (beta chain). What it binds is unknown. Both 60 Vbeta primers and 13 Jbeta primers went into the PCR. Generated by immunoSEQ multiplex PCR, the TCRdb table keeps only in-frame clones and is missing some. The top ten hold under 2% of the sample, which has about 200,000 clones, 75% to 85% seen once. This sample is part of a study of cytomegalovirus exposure and HLA in healthy donors. Study findings and constraints: Available immune exposure information covered CMV serostatus only. According to the study, about 180 TCR beta chains were cytomegalovirus-associated. According to a later analysis, donors in an Asian-associated ancestry cluster reportedly had fewer N-insertions than the approximately 670-donor mean.

CDR1 and CDR2 (germline): MNHNS, SASEGT. After removal of 0 bases from V and 2 bases from J, the junction contained 6 bases not matched to a gene. The CDR3 runs 17 residues. This chain joins TRBV6-1 and TRBJ2-3; 9 bases are a match to TRBD2. The sequence was collected from a girl aged 5-17 years in good health and CMV-seropositive. Sequenced input: PBMCs. The CDR3 loop reads CASSEAVAGGYTDTQYF. As DNA, the CDR3 is TGTGCCAGCAGTGAAGCTGTCGCGGGAGGGTACACAGATACGCAGTATTTT.